This passage covers 22 T cell receptor beta chains from one sample sequenced in a study of breast tumors, draining lymph nodes, adjacent tissues. TCRdb fed the multiplex PCR reads into MiXCR, producing one record per CDR3 protein. Among about 20,000 distinct CDR3 sequences, more than 25% were seen once, and the ten largest hold roughly 10%. Sequencing input: breast tumor tissue. These receptors all stem from a female donor with breast cancer. Some clones in this sample may be carry-over from other donors' samples.

This clonotype was found a few times. The rearrangement links TRBV12-3 or TRBV12-4 to TRBJ1-1; D is uncertain. The CDR3 has 12 residues. V lost 8 bases to trimming and J lost 4 bases, with 11 bases between them. The CDR3: CASAFPGTEAFF. CDR3 DNA: TGTGCCAGCGCCTTCCCGGGCACTGAAGCTTTCTTT.

This clonotype has ten or more counts. The chain has TRBV3-1 and TRBJ2-1; D unresolved. The CDR3 covers 15 residues. The germline V gene encodes CDR1 LGHDT and CDR2 YNNKEL (reference sequence). V was shortened by 0 bases and J by 4 bases, with 10 bases between the two germline ends. CDR3 sequence: CASSQEGPTYNEQFF. The CDR3 DNA reads as TGTGCCAGCAGCCAAGAAGGACCCACTTACAATGAGCAGTTCTTC.

This clonotype has ten or more counts. The rearrangement joins TRBV7-2 to TRBJ2-3; D is perhaps TRBD2 (6 bases). Trimming took 1 base from V and 5 from J, leaving 16 bases between them. CDR1 SGHTA and CDR2 FQGNSA come from the germline V gene. This CDR3 is built from 16 residues. CDR3 in amino acids: CASSLVWALGGDTQYF. The CDR3 DNA sequence: TGTGCCAGCAGCTTAGTATGGGCCTTGGGGGGAGATACGCAGTATTTT.

Many counts were recorded for this clonotype. V gene TRBV25-1 combines with J gene TRBJ2-7; D is possibly TRBD2 (6 bases). The CDR3 extends over 17 amino acids. Trimming left V 5 bases short and J 8 bases short, with 28 bases between. In germline, CDR1 is MGHDK, CDR2 SYGVNS. The CDR3 loop is CASSPGLDGDSTTKQYF. The CDR3 DNA reads as TGTGCCAGCAGTCCGGGACTCGACGGAGACAGCACTACGAAGCAGTACTTC.

Ten or more counts support this clonotype. The chain links TRBV6-5 to TRBJ1-2; TRBD1 aligns across 8 bases. Germline V CDR1 and CDR2: MNHEY, SVGAGI. Unmatched junction bases numbered 14, after V lost 2 bases and J lost 9 bases. The CDR3 sequence is 16 residues long. CDR3 in amino acids: CASSYTSIGQGLRYTF. The CDR3 DNA is TGTGCCAGCAGTTACACTTCCATTGGACAGGGACTCCGCTACACCTTC.

Ten or more counts support this clonotype. This chain joins TRBV9 and TRBJ2-3, with no clear D. There are 15 residues in the CDR3. V lost 3 bases to trimming and J lost 0 bases, with 11 bases between them. Germline CDR1 reads SGDLS; CDR2 reads YYNGEE. The chain's CDR3 is CASSGGIVSTDTQYF. CDR3 DNA sequence: TGTGCCAGCAGCGGGGGTATCGTGAGCACAGATACGCAGTATTTT.

The rearrangement uses TRBV7-2 and TRBJ2-1; D remains ambiguous. The germline V gene has CDR1 SGHTA and CDR2 FQGNSA. Trimming shortened V by 5 bases and J by 9 bases, and 11 bases separated the two germline ends. There are 12 residues in the CDR3. Here the CDR3 reads CASSLPRSEQFF. The CDR3 DNA reads TGTGCCAGCAGCCTCCCTCGCAGTGAGCAGTTCTTC.

This clonotype was observed at least ten times. V is TRBV15 and J is TRBJ2-1; TRBD2 matches 7 bases. The germline gives CDR1 LNHNV, CDR2 YYDKDF (reference sequence). V lost 1 base and J lost 5; bases outside the gene matches: 8. The length of the CDR3 is 16 residues. The CDR3 DNA sequence: TGTGCCACCAGCAGAGGGGCGGGAGAAGGAGACAATGAGCAGTTCTTC. It codes for CATSRGAGEGDNEQFF.

There are many counts of this clonotype. The rearrangement uses TRBV14 and TRBJ1-3; 8 nucleotides line up with TRBD1. CDR3 length: 16 amino acids. After removal of 4 bases from V and 0 bases from J, the junction contained 5 bases not matched to a gene. Germline values: CDR1 SGHDN, CDR2 FVKESK. CDR3 sequence reads: CASSRGQAYSGNTIYF. Written as DNA, the CDR3 is TGTGCCAGCAGCCGGGGACAGGCTTACTCTGGAAACACCATATATTTT.

This rearrangement joins TRBV6-2 or TRBV6-3 to TRBJ2-7; the match to TRBD2 covers 9 bases. There are 17 residues in the CDR3. The V gene end was trimmed by 0 bases and the J gene end by 4 bases; junction bases not matched to a gene: 10. The germline CDR1 and CDR2 sequences are MNHEY and SVGEGT. CDR3 loop: CASSYSRGGRAQYEQYF. CDR3 DNA: TGTGCCAGCAGTTACTCGAGGGGCGGGAGGGCCCAATACGAGCAGTACTTC.

In its sample, this clonotype was seen many times. V and J are TRBV20-1 and TRBJ2-1; 8 positions agree with TRBD2. The V gene's germline CDR1 is DFQATT and CDR2 SNEGSKA (reference sequence). V dropped 6 bases and J dropped 3; count of bases not matched to a gene: 10. The CDR3 loop spans 15 amino acids. The CDR3 here is CSATPPGLDYNEQFF. Written as DNA, the CDR3 is TGCAGTGCCACTCCCCCGGGACTAGACTACAATGAGCAGTTCTTC.

This clonotype occurred many times. V is TRBV28 and J is TRBJ2-7; TRBD1 matches at 10 bases. CDR3 length: 16 amino acids. Germline loops: CDR1 MDHEN, CDR2 SYDVKM. J lost 0 bases, V lost 5 bases, and 7 bases had no gene match. This CDR3 is CASSRVRTGGSYEQYF. CDR3 sequence (DNA): TGTGCCAGCAGTAGAGTTCGGACAGGGGGCTCCTACGAGCAGTACTTC.

This clonotype has at least ten counts. CDR3 protein: CASSQGPGQIFYGYTF. The CDR3 DNA reads TGCGCCAGCAGCCAAGGTCCGGGACAAATATTCTATGGCTACACCTTC. The genes are TRBV4-1 and TRBJ1-2, with a tentative D call TRBD1 (6 bases). CDR1 MGHRA and CDR2 YSYEKL come from the germline V gene. V was clipped by 1 base and J by 4 bases, with 16 bases between them. The CDR3 covers 16 residues.

The genes are TRBV28 and TRBJ1-2; D is ambiguous. V lost 6 bases and J lost 4, with 6 bases in between. There are 11 residues in the CDR3. CDR1 and CDR2 (germline): MDHEN, SYDVKM. The CDR3 region has the DNA TGTGCCAGCAGCGGGATCTATGGCTACACCTTC. Its protein product is CASSGIYGYTF.

Ten or more counts support this clonotype. V and J are TRBV4-1 and TRBJ2-5, with TRBD2 matching 9 bases. The CDR3 consists of 14 residues. Germline V gene data show CDR1 as MGHRA and CDR2 as YSYEKL. Germline trimming cut 4 bases from V and 3 bases from J; bases unmatched to any gene: 3. DNA of the CDR3: TGCGCCAGCAGCCGTTTAGCGGGAGAAGAGACCCAGTACTTC. This encodes CASSRLAGEETQYF.

At least ten counts were recorded for this clonotype. CDR3 sequence (DNA): TGCAGTGCTAGAGATTGGCTAGCGGGAGACAATGAGCAGTTCTTC. It codes for CSARDWLAGDNEQFF. The rearrangement uses TRBV20-1 and TRBJ2-1; TRBD2 matches at 10 bases. The CDR3 runs to 15 residues. The junction had 4 bases not matched to a gene; V was cut back by 0 bases and J by 5 bases. Germline assignment: CDR1 DFQATT and CDR2 SNEGSKA (reference sequence).

The chain carries TRBV20-1 and TRBJ1-6; D possibly corresponds to TRBD1 (5 bases). Trimming shortened V by 2 bases and J by 2 bases, and 16 bases separated the two germline ends. This CDR3 comprises 17 residues. Looked up from germline, CDR1 is DFQATT and CDR2 is SNEGSKA (reference sequence). Here the CDR3 reads CSARLGGSSPYNSPLHF. CDR3 nucleotides: TGCAGTGCTAGACTCGGGGGATCAAGCCCCTATAATTCACCCCTCCACTTT.

V is TRBV20-1 and J is TRBJ1-5; no clear D gene. The CDR3 consists of 13 residues. Trimming shortened V by 3 bases and J by 3 bases, and 9 bases separated the two germline ends. Germline CDR1 and CDR2: DFQATT and SNEGSKA (reference sequence). The CDR3 nucleotides are TGCAGTGCTAGGGATGCCCCCAATCAGCCCCAGCATTTT. Translation gives CSARDAPNQPQHF.

At least ten counts were recorded for this clonotype. The chain employs TRBV24-1 and TRBJ2-4; D is unclear. Trimming took off 6 bases at V and 7 bases at J, with 6 bases between the two ends. Germline values: CDR1 KGHDR, CDR2 SFDVKD. The CDR3 sequence is 11 residues long. This chain's CDR3 is CATSHGNIQYF. CDR3 bases: TGTGCCACCAGTCATGGGAACATTCAGTACTTC.

This clonotype showed up just a few times. A much bigger clone sits one base away, suggesting this may be a read error. This chain uses TRBV29-1 with TRBJ2-1; D remains ambiguous. Germline V CDR1 and CDR2: SQVTM, ANQGSEA. The CDR3 totals 15 residues. The CDR3 reads CSVGQIQYSHNEQFF. The CDR3 DNA reads as TGCAGCGTTGGACAAATACAATACTCCCACAATGAGCAGTTCTTC.

This clonotype was picked up many times. The chain couples TRBV13 to TRBJ2-5; weak D call: TRBD2 (6 bases). The CDR3 sequence is 15 residues long. Germline V CDR1 and CDR2: PRHDT, FYEKMQ (reference sequence). V dropped 4 bases and J dropped 1 base, with 13 bases sitting between them. DNA for the CDR3: TGTGCCAGCAGCTCCCGACAGACTAGCCAAGAGACCCAGTACTTC. This sequence encodes CASSSRQTSQETQYF.

Worth noting for this clonotype: Since the CDR3 does not end with the conserved phenylalanine or tryptophan, this likely comes from a read error. The rearrangement links TRBV7-3 to TRBJ2-5; 9 bases align to TRBD2. The V and J ends lost 5 bases and 3 bases, in that order; junction bases with no gene match: 4. The CDR3 consists of 14 residues. Per germline, CDR1 SGHTA and CDR2 FQGTGA. CDR3 DNA sequence: TGTGCCAGCAGCCGTTTAGCGGGAGAAGAGACCCAGTACTAC. Protein: CASSRLAGEETQYY.